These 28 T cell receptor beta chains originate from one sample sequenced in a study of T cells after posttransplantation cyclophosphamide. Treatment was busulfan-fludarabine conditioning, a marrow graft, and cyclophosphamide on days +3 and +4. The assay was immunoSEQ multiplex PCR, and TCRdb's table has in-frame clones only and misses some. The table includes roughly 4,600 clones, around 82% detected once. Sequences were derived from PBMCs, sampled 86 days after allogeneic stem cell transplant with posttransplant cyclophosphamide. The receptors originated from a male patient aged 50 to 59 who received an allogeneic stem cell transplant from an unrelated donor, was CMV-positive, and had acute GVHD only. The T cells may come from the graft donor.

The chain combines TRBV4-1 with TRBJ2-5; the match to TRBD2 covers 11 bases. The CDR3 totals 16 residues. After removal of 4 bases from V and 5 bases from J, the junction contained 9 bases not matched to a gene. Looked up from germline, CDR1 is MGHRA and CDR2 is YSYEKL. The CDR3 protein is CASSPNSGRAEETQYF. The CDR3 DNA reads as TGCGCCAGCAGCCCAAATAGCGGGAGGGCCGAGGAGACCCAGTACTTC.

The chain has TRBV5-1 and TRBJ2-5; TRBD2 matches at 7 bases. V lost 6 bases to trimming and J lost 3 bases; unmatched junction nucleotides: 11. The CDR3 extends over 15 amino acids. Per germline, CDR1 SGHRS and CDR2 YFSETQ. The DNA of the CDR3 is TGCGCCAGCATCCTAGGCACGGGGGGTAAAGAGACCCAGTACTTC. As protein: CASILGTGGKETQYF.

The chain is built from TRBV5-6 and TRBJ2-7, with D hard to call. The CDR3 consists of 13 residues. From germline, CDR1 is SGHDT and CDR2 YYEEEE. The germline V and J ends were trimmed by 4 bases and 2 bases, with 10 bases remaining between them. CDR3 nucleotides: TGTGCCAGCAGCCGAACTGTTGCCTACGAGCAGTACTTC. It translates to CASSRTVAYEQYF. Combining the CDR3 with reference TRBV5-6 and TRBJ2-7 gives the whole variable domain DAGVTQSPTHLIKTRGQQVTLRCSPKSGHDTVSWYQQALGQGPQFIFQYYEEEERQRGNFPDRFSGHQFPNYSSELNVNALLLGDSALYLCASSRTVAYEQYFGPGTRLTVT.

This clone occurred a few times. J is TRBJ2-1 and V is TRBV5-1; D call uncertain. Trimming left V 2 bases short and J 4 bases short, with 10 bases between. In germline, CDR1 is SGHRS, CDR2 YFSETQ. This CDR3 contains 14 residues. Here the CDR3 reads CASSFDTQYNEQFF. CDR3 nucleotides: TGCGCCAGCAGCTTTGACACCCAATACAATGAGCAGTTCTTC.

CDR3 nucleotides: TGTGCCAGCAGCTCAAGGGACACCCTTGCAACTAATGAAAAACTGTTTTTT. It is translated as CASSSRDTLATNEKLFF. The V gene is TRBV7-2, the J gene TRBJ1-4, with D perhaps matching TRBD1 (6 bases). The germline gives CDR1 SGHTA, CDR2 FQGNSA. V lost 4 bases and J lost 0, with 15 bases in between. CDR3 length: 17 residues.

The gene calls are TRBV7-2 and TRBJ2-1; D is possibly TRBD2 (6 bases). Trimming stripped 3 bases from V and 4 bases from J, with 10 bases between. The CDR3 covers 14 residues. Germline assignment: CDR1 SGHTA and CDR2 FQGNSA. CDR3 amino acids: CASSFGGGYNEQFF. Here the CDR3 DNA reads TGTGCCAGCAGCTTCGGAGGAGGGTACAATGAGCAGTTCTTC.

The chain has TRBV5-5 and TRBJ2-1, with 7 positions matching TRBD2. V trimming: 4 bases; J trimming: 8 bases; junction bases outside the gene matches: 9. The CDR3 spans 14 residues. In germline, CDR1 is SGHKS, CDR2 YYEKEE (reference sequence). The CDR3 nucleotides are TGTGCCAGCAGCCCTGGGGGAGGGATCGATGAGCAGTTCTTC. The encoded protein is CASSPGGGIDEQFF.

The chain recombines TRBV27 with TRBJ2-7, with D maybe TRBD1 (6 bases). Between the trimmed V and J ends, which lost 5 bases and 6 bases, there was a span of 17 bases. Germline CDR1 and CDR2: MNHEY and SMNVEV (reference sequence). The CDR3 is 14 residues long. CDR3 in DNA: TGTGCCAGCAGTCCAGGACAGCCCCCTGGCGAGCAGTACTTC. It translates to CASSPGQPPGEQYF.

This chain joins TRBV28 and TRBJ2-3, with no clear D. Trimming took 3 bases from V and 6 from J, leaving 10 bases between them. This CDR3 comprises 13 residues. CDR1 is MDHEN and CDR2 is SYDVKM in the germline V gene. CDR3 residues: CASSFVLQDTQYF. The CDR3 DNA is TGTGCCAGCAGTTTCGTCCTCCAGGATACGCAGTATTTT.

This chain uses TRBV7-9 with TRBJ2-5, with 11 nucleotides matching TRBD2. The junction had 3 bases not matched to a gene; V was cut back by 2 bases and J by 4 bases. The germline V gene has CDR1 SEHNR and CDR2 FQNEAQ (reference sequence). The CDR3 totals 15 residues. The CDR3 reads CASSLNSGGGETQYF. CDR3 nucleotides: TGTGCCAGCAGCTTAAATAGCGGGGGGGGAGAGACCCAGTACTTC.

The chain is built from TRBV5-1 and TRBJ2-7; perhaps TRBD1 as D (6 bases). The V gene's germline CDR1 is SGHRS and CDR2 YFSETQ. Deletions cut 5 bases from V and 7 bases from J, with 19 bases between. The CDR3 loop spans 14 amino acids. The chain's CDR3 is CASRARLGAEEQYF. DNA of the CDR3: TGCGCCAGCAGGGCACGGTTGGGGGCGGAAGAGCAGTACTTC.

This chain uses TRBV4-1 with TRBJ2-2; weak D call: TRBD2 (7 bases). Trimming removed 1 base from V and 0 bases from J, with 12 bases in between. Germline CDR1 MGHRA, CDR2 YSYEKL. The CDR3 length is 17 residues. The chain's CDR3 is CASSQGGGGSNTGELFF. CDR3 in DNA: TGCGCCAGCAGCCAAGGGGGCGGGGGCTCGAACACCGGGGAGCTGTTTTTT.

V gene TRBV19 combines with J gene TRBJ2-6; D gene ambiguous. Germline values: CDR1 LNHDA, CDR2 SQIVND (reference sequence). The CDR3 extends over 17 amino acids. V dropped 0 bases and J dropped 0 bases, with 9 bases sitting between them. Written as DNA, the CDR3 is TGTGCCAGTAGTATAGATGTGAGGATCTCTGGGGCCAACGTCCTGACTTTC. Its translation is CASSIDVRISGANVLTF.

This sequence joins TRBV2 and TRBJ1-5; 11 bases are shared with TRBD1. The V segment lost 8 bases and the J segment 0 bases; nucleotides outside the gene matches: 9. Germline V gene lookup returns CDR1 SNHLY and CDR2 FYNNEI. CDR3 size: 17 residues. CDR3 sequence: CASRWDRGDYSNQPQHF. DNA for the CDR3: TGTGCCAGCCGATGGGACAGGGGGGACTATAGCAATCAGCCCCAGCATTTT.

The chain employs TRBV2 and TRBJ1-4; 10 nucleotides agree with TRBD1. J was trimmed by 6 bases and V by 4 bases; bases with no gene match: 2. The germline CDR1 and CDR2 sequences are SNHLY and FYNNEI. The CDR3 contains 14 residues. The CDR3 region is CASSAGTGDEKLFF. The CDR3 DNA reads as TGTGCCAGCAGTGCTGGGACAGGGGATGAAAAACTGTTTTTT.

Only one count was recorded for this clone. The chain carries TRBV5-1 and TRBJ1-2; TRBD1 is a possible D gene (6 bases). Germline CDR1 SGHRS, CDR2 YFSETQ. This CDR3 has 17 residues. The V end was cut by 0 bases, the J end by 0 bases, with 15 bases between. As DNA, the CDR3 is TGCGCCAGCAGCTTGGAGCCGGGACACCAAACTAACTATGGCTACACCTTC. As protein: CASSLEPGHQTNYGYTF.

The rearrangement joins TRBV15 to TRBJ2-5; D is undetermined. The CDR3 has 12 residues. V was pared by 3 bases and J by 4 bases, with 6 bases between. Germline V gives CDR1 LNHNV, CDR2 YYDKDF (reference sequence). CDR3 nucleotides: TGTGCCACCAGCAGCTATTTAGAGACCCAGTACTTC. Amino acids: CATSSYLETQYF.

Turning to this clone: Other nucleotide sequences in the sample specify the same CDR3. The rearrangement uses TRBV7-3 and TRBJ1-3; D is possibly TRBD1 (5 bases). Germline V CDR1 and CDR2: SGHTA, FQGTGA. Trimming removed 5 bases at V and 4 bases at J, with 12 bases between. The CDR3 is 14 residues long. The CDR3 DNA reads TGTGCCAGCAGCCTGAACAGGAACGGAAACACCATATATTTT. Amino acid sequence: CASSLNRNGNTIYF.

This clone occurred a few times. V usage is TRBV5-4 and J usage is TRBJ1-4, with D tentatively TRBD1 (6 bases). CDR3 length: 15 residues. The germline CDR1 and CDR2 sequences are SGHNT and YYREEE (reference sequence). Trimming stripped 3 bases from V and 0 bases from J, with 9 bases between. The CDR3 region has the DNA TGTGCCAGCAGCTCGGGGGGCGCAACTAATGAAAAACTGTTTTTT. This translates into CASSSGGATNEKLFF.

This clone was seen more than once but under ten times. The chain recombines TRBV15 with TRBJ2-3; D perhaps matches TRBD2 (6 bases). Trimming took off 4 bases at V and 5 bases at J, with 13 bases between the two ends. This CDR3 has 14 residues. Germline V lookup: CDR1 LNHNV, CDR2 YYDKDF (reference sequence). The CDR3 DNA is TGTGCCACCAGCAAAGGCGGGCGGGAAGATACGCAGTATTTT. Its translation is CATSKGGREDTQYF.

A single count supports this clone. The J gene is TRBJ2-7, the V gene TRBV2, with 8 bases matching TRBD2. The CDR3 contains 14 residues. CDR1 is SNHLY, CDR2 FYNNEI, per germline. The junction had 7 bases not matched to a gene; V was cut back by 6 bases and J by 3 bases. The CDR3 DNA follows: TGTGCCAGCAGGGGGATGCGGGGGGACTACGAGCAGTACTTC. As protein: CASRGMRGDYEQYF.

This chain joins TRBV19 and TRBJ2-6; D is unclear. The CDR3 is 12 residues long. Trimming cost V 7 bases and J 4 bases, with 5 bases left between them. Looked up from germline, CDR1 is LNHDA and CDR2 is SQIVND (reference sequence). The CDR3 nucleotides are TGTGCCAGTAAAGCGGGGGCCAACGTCCTGACTTTC. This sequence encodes CASKAGANVLTF.

CDR3 region: CASSVEANNEQFF. CDR3 nucleotide sequence: TGTGCCAGCAGTGTGGAGGCCAACAATGAGCAGTTCTTC. The chain joins TRBV6-4 to TRBJ2-1; possible D gene TRBD2, 5 bases. Germline CDR1 MRHNA, CDR2 SNTAGT. This CDR3 comprises 13 residues. Trimming removed 4 bases from V and 5 bases from J, with 9 bases in between.

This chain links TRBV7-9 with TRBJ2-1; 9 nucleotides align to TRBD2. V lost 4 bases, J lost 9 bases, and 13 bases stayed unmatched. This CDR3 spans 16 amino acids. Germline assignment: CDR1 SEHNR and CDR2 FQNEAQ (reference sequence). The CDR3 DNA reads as TGTGCCAGCAGCTCCTGGGCGGGAGGGCCGATCGTTGAGCAGTTCTTC. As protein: CASSSWAGGPIVEQFF.

DNA of the CDR3: TGTGCCAGCAGCTTTAGCGGGAGCTCCTACAATGAGCAGTTCTTC. Residues: CASSFSGSSYNEQFF. The chain is built from TRBV7-9 and TRBJ2-1, with 9 bases that match TRBD2. The length of the CDR3 is 15 residues. The V gene end was trimmed by 3 bases and the J gene end by 0 bases; junction bases not matched to a gene: 0. The germline gives CDR1 SEHNR, CDR2 FQNEAQ (reference sequence).

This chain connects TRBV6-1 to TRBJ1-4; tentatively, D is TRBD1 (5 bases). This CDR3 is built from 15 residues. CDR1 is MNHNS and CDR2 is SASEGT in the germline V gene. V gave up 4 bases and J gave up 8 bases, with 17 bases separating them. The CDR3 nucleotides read TGTGCCAGCAGTGCCGGGGGTTACACTAGGGAAAAACTGTTTTTT. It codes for CASSAGGYTREKLFF.

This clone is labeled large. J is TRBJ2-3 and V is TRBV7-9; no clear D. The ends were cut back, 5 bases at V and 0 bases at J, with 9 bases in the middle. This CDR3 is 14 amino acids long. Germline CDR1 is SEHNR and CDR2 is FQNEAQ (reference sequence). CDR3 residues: CASSPQASTDTQYF. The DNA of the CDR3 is TGTGCCAGCAGCCCCCAAGCGAGCACAGATACGCAGTATTTT. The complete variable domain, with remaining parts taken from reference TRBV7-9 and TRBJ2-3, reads DTGVSQNPRHKITKRGQNVTFRCDPISEHNRLYWYRQTLGQGPEFLTYFQNEAQLEKSRLLSDRFSAERPKGSFSTLEIQRTEQGDSAMYLCASSPQASTDTQYFGPGTRLTVL.

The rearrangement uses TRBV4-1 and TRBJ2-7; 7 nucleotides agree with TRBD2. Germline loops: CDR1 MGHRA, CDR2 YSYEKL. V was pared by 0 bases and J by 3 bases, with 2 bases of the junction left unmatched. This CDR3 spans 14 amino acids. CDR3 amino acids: CASSQEGGSYEQYF. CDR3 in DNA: TGCGCCAGCAGCCAAGAGGGGGGGAGCTACGAGCAGTACTTC.